This entry lists 22 T cell receptor beta chains sequenced from one sample in a study of CD4 and CD8 cells across lung adenocarcinoma regions. In TCRdb, the PCR reads were re-called with MiXCR into one record per CDR3 protein. The sample records about 16,000 distinct CDR3 sequences, around 56% being singletons. The specimen was CD8+ T cells from the center of a lung tumor. The receptors here all came from a female donor with lung adenocarcinoma. The CD4 and CD8 labels of this study may be unreliable.

V usage is TRBV6-5 and J usage is TRBJ2-1; the D gene could be TRBD1 or TRBD2 (5 bases each). Trimming shortened V by 5 bases and J by 6 bases, and 20 bases separated the two germline ends. The CDR3 runs to 16 residues. From germline, CDR1 is MNHEY and CDR2 SVGAGI. As DNA, the CDR3 is TGTGCCAGCAGTCGTGCCCCGGGACCCACAGCCAATGAGCAGTTCTTC. Translating it yields CASSRAPGPTANEQFF.

This clonotype was seen only once. A read error may account for a junction end that differs from germline. This chain connects TRBV6-1 to TRBJ2-4; TRBD2 is a possible D gene (6 bases). The CDR3 spans 13 residues. Per the germline V gene, CDR1 is MNHNS and CDR2 is SASEGT. CDR3 protein: CGSGGGDQGHQYF. CDR3 in DNA: TGTGGCAGCGGTGGAGGGGACCAAGGGCATCAGTACTTC.

There are a few counts of this clonotype. The chain joins TRBV14 to TRBJ2-1; tentative D call: TRBD2 (5 bases). The J call may not be correct, given that the DNA end is closer to TRBJ2-7. Germline loops: CDR1 SGHDN, CDR2 FVKESK. The length of the CDR3 is 13 residues. In nucleotides, the CDR3 is TGTGCCAGCAGCCAAGAGAGGGTCTCCGAGCAGTACTTC. Amino acid sequence: CASSQERVSEQYF.

The chain employs TRBV4-3 and TRBJ1-2; unclear D gene. Trimming left V 1 base short and J 2 bases short, with 11 bases between. There are 15 residues in the CDR3. Per the germline V gene, CDR1 is LGHNA and CDR2 is YSLEER. CDR3 sequence reads: CASSQAGLANYGYTF. Here the CDR3 DNA reads TGCGCCAGCAGCCAAGCAGGTCTGGCGAACTATGGCTACACCTTC.

Ten or more counts support this clonotype. The chain carries TRBV6-1 and TRBJ2-1; 7 bases line up with TRBD2. The V segment lost 2 bases and the J segment 9 bases; nucleotides outside the gene matches: 13. The CDR3 is made up of 16 amino acids. The V gene's germline CDR1 is MNHNS and CDR2 SASEGT. The DNA for the CDR3 is TGTGCCAGCAGTGAACCGGCGGGAGTGGTGGGGGGTGAGCAGTTCTTC. Translation gives CASSEPAGVVGGEQFF.

Only a few counts were recorded for this clonotype. V usage is TRBV12-3 or TRBV12-4 and J usage is TRBJ1-6, with 7 bases fitting TRBD1. The CDR3 runs to 12 residues. V gave up 5 bases and J gave up 9 bases; unmatched junction bases: 1. CDR3 region: CASSRQGSPLHF. CDR3 bases: TGTGCCAGCAGTCGACAGGGTTCACCCCTCCACTTT.

With regard to this clonotype: This clone may be a read error of a much larger clone one base away. V and J are TRBV6-1 and TRBJ2-5; 8 nucleotides line up with TRBD1. CDR3 length: 14 amino acids. V trimming: 6 bases; J trimming: 5 bases; junction bases outside the gene matches: 8. Germline CDR1 is MNHNS and CDR2 is SASEGT. The CDR3, as DNA: TGTGCCAGCAGCCTACAGGGGGGCGGGGAGACCCAGTACTTC. Its translation is CASSLQGGGETQYF.

The chain couples TRBV28 to TRBJ2-1; maybe TRBD2 (6 bases). The J call could be wrong; TRBJ2-5 is a better fit for the DNA end. Germline-derived CDR1 and CDR2 are MDHEN and SYDVKM. The CDR3 consists of 14 residues. CDR3 bases: TGTGCCAGCAGTTTATGGGGGGGAAAAGAGACCCAGTACTTC. It encodes CASSLWGGKETQYF.

This clonotype was detected once. An end of the junction differs from the germline gene, which may be a read error. The chain recombines TRBV10-3 with TRBJ2-3; D tentatively fits TRBD1 or TRBD2 (6 bases each). Germline CDR1 and CDR2: ENHRY and SYGVKD. The CDR3 is 15 amino acids. CDR3 sequence: CAMGLGGSGPDTQYF. In DNA form, the CDR3 reads TGTGCCATGGGGCTCGGGGGCAGCGGCCCAGATACCCAGTATTTT.

The chain combines TRBV6-1 with TRBJ2-3, with TRBD1 matching over 9 bases. The DNA end is more similar to TRBJ2-5, so the J call may be wrong. The CDR3 contains 16 residues. Germline CDR1 and CDR2: MNHNS and SASEGT. The CDR3 sequence is CASSDRFDRGGETQYF. The DNA for the CDR3 is TGTGCCAGCAGCGATCGCTTCGACAGGGGGGGTGAGACCCAGTACTTC.

In regard to this clonotype: Compared with germline, one end of the junction differs, possibly owing to a read error. This chain links TRBV6-1 with TRBJ2-1; D might be TRBD2 (6 bases). This CDR3 has 13 amino acids. Germline V CDR1 and CDR2: MNHNS, SASEGT. The CDR3 nucleotides are TGTGCCAGCAGGGAAGCCCGGGACTCTGAGCAGTTCTTC. It encodes CASREARDSEQFF.

This chain joins TRBV25-1 and TRBJ2-1; 10 bases are shared with TRBD2. TRBJ2-3 matches the DNA end more closely, so the J call is doubtful. The CDR3 spans 14 residues. Germline V gene data show CDR1 as MGHDK and CDR2 as SYGVNS. The CDR3 protein is CASRNLAGVGAQYF. CDR3 coding DNA: TGTGCCAGCAGAAACCTAGCGGGAGTGGGTGCGCAGTATTTT.

This clonotype is medium-sized within its sample. J is TRBJ1-1 and V is TRBV6-5; D is possibly TRBD1 (5 bases). The CDR3 is 14 residues long. Germline V CDR1 and CDR2: MNHEY, SVGAGI. V was clipped by 6 bases and J by 5 bases, with 16 bases between them. CDR3 protein: CASSHGGFGTEAFF. The CDR3 nucleotides are TGTGCCAGCAGCCACGGGGGGTTTGGTACTGAAGCTTTCTTT.

This chain uses TRBV7-2 with TRBJ2-1; tentatively, D is TRBD1 (5 bases). With the DNA end fitting TRBJ2-7 better, the J assignment may be wrong. This CDR3 is 15 amino acids long. Germline assignment: CDR1 SGHTA and CDR2 FQGNSA. In nucleotides, the CDR3 is TGTGCCAGCAGCCCTTTGTATGGGGCCTACAATGAGCAGTACTTC. This encodes CASSPLYGAYNEQYF.

The sample holds many counts of this clonotype. The genes are TRBV11-3 and TRBJ2-3; 9 nucleotides match TRBD2. The junction had 11 bases not matched to a gene; V was cut back by 3 bases and J by 4 bases. The CDR3 covers 17 residues. Germline assignment: CDR1 SGHNT and CDR2 YENEEA. CDR3 DNA: TGTGCCAGCAGCTTCCCCTGGCGGGGGGGCCGCCCAGATACGCAGTATTTT. This codes for CASSFPWRGGRPDTQYF.

The J gene is TRBJ2-3, the V gene TRBV27; 7 bases align to TRBD1. Germline loops: CDR1 MNHEY, CDR2 SMNVEV (reference sequence). The CDR3 loop spans 13 amino acids. After removal of 8 bases from V and 12 bases from J, the junction contained 14 bases not matched to a gene. CDR3 coding DNA: TGTGCCAGCGGAGAACAGGGGACAGATATTCAGTATTTT. Amino acid sequence: CASGEQGTDIQYF.

V usage is TRBV10-3 and J usage is TRBJ2-5; 7 nucleotides align to TRBD2. The DNA end is more similar to TRBJ2-7, so the J call may be wrong. Germline lookup yields CDR1 ENHRY and CDR2 SYGVKD. This CDR3 comprises 12 residues. The CDR3 region has the DNA TGTGCCATCAGTGGGACTAGCTACGAGCAGTACTTC. This gives the protein CAISGTSYEQYF.

The rearrangement uses TRBV7-2 and TRBJ2-3; 7 bases are shared with TRBD2. The end of the DNA fits TRBJ2-7 better, so the J call may be wrong. The germline V gene has CDR1 SGHTA and CDR2 FQGNSA. The CDR3 consists of 14 residues. CDR3 in DNA: TGTGCCAGCAGGGCCAGCGGGGCCACAGACACGCAGTACTTC. Protein product: CASRASGATDTQYF.

This clonotype came up many times. This rearrangement joins TRBV6-1 to TRBJ2-5; 13 positions match TRBD2. The J call may be wrong; the DNA end is better matched by TRBJ2-7. The CDR3 has 16 residues. Germline loops: CDR1 MNHNS, CDR2 SASEGT. In nucleotides, the CDR3 is TGTGCCAGCAGTGCTGGACTAGCGGGGGCGGAGGACGAGCAGTACTTC. Encoded protein: CASSAGLAGAEDEQYF.

This clonotype has just a few counts. The chain joins TRBV6-5 to TRBJ2-1; no reliable D call. Near its end, the DNA agrees better with TRBJ2-5, so the J call may be wrong. Germline CDR1 MNHEY, CDR2 SVGAGI. The CDR3 contains 11 residues. CDR3 loop: CASSIQETQYF. CDR3 nucleotide sequence: TGTGCCAGCAGTATACAAGAGACCCAGTACTTC.

The chain uses TRBV6-1 and TRBJ2-3; possibly TRBD1 or TRBD2 for D (6 bases each). The J call may be in error: the DNA end matches TRBJ2-5 better. The CDR3 has 16 residues. The germline CDR1 and CDR2 sequences are MNHNS and SASEGT. The CDR3 sequence: CASEGGGAGAPDTQYF. CDR3 in DNA: TGTGCCAGTGAGGGGGGAGGAGCGGGTGCCCCAGATACCCAGTACTTC.

In this sample, this clonotype is medium-sized. The chain links TRBV6-5 to TRBJ2-1, with 14 bases matching TRBD2. The CDR3 totals 17 residues. Germline CDR1 MNHEY, CDR2 SVGAGI. The trim removed 2 bases at V and 1 base at J, leaving 1 base unmatched. CDR3 sequence: CASSYGTSGRSYNEQFF. Here the CDR3 DNA reads TGTGCCAGCAGTTACGGGACTAGCGGGAGATCCTACAATGAGCAGTTCTTC.